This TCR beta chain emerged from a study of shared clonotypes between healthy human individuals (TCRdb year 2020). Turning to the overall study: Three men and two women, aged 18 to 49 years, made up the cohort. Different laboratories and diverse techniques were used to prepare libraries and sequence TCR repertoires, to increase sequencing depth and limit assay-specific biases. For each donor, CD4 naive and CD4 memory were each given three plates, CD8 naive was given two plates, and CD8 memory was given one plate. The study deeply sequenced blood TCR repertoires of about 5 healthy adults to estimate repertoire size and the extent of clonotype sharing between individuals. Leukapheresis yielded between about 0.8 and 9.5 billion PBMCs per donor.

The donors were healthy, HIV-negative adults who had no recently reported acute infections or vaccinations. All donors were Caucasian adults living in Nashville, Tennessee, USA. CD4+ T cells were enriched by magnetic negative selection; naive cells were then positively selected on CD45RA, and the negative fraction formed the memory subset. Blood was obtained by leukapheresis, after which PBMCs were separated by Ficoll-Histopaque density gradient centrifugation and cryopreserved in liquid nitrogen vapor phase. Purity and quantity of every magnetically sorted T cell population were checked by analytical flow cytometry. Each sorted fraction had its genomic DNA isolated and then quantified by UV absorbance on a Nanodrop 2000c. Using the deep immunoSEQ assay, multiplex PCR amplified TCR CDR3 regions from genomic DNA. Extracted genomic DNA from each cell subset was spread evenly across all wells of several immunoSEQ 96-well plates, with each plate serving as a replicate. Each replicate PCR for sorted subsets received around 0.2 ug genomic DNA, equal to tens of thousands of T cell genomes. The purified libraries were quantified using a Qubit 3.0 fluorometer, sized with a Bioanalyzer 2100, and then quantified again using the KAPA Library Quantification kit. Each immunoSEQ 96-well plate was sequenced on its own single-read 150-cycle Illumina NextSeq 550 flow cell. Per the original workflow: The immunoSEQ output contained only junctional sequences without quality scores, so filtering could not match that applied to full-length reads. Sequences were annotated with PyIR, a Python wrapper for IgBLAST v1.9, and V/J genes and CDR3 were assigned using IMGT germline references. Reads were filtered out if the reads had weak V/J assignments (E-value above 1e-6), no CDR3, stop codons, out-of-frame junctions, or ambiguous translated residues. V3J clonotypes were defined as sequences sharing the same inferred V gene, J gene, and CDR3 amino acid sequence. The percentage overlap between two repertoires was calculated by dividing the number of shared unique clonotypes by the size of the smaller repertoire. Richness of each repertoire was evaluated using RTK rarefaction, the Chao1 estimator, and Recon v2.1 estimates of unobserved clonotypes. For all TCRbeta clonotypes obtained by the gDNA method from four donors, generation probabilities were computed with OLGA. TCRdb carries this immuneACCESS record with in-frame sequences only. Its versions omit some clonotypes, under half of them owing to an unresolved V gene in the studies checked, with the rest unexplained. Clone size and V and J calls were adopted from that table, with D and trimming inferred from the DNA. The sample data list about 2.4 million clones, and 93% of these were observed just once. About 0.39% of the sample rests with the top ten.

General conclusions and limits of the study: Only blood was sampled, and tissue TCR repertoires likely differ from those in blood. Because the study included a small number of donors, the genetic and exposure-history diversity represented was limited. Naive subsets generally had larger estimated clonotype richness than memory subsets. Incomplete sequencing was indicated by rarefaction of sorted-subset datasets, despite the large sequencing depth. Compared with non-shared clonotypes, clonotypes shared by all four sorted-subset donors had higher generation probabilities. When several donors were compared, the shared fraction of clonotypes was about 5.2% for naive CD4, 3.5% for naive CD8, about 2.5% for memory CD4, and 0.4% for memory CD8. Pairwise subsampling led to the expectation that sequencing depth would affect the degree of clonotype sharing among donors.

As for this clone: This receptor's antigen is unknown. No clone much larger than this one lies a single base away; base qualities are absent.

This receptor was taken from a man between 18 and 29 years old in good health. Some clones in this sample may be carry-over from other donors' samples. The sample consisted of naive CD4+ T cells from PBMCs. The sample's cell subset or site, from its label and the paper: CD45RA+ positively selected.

The CDR3 protein is CASTDRGNTGELFF. The DNA reads as follows: TGTGCCAGTACCGACAGGGGTAACACCGGGGAGCTGTTTTTT. The sequence is built from TRBV28 and TRBJ2-2; 8 of the junction bases match TRBD1. CDR1 and CDR2, per the germline V gene, are MDHEN and SYDVKM. Including the terminal cysteine and phenylalanine, the CDR3 comprises 14 residues. Only CDR3 DNA remains: 42 bases, in frame from the first base. V ends up 9 bases short and J 2 bases short, with an unmatched junction base count of 5. This CDR3, with the reference TRBV28 and TRBJ2-2 proteins standing in past its ends, gives the full variable domain DVKVTQSSRYLVKRTGEKVFLECVQDMDHENMFWYRQDPGLGLRLIYFSYDVKMKEKGDIPEGYSVSREKKERFSLILESASTNQTSMYLCASTDRGNTGELFFGEGSRLTVL.